These 15 T cell receptor beta chains share one sample of origin, sequenced in a study of naive and memory T cell subsets. The beta constant-region primer was an equimolar mix of two oligonucleotides covering TRBC1 and TRBC2. Nested alpha and beta constant-region primers with the SP2 primer drove four PCR rounds on ligated cDNA. TCRdb analysed the UMI-ligation and nested PCR reads with MiXCR anew, one entry per CDR3 protein. The sample records 140,000 to 150,000 distinct CDR3 sequences, roughly 20% being singletons. Findings of the study overall: A few larger clonotypes appeared in naive repertoires, especially CD8, possibly memory cells re-expressing CD45RA.

Antigen specificity for these receptors is unknown. Sequencing used naive CD4+ T cells from blood. These receptors were taken from a human donor in good health.

At least ten counts were recorded for this clonotype. The chain has TRBV7-6 and TRBJ2-1; no clear D gene. This CDR3 comprises 14 residues. V was trimmed by 5 bases and J by 3 bases, leaving 11 bases between them. The V gene's germline CDR1 is SGHVS and CDR2 FNYEAQ. In DNA form, the CDR3 reads TGTGCCAGCAGCCCGGGTCGGCTCTACAATGAGCAGTTCTTC. Protein: CASSPGRLYNEQFF.

This clonotype was picked up many times. CDR3: CASSQDGGVGANVLTF. CDR3 DNA sequence: TGTGCCAGCAGCCAAGATGGGGGGGTCGGGGCCAACGTCCTGACTTTC. J is TRBJ2-6 and V is TRBV4-2, with 7 bases identical to TRBD2. CDR1 is LGHNA and CDR2 is YNFKEQ in the germline V gene. CDR3 length: 16 amino acids. V lost 0 bases, J lost 4 bases, and 3 bases stayed unmatched.

This chain links TRBV5-1 with TRBJ1-1; D is unclear. Germline values: CDR1 SGHRS, CDR2 YFSETQ. This CDR3 is 13 amino acids long. V was clipped by 4 bases and J by 3 bases, with 10 bases between them. The CDR3 sequence: CASSKIVDTEAFF. The CDR3 DNA is TGCGCCAGCAGCAAGATCGTGGACACTGAAGCTTTCTTT.

This clonotype showed up just a few times. This chain uses TRBV7-2 with TRBJ2-1; a possible D gene is TRBD1 (6 bases). The CDR3 totals 16 residues. CDR1 and CDR2 from the germline V gene are SGHTA and FQGNSA. The ends were cut back, 1 base at V and 4 bases at J, with 14 bases in the middle. The CDR3 region has the DNA TGTGCCAGCAGCTTAGACTCAGGGGCACGGTACAATGAGCAGTTCTTC. Protein sequence: CASSLDSGARYNEQFF.

The chain links TRBV5-1 to TRBJ2-7, with 11 positions matching TRBD1. The CDR3 contains 15 residues. The V gene end was trimmed by 0 bases and the J gene end by 6 bases; junction bases not matched to a gene: 5. Germline values: CDR1 SGHRS, CDR2 YFSETQ. The CDR3 protein is CASSLDAGTGGEQYF. The CDR3 nucleotides are TGCGCCAGCAGCTTGGACGCCGGGACAGGGGGCGAGCAGTACTTC.

The chain employs TRBV7-2 and TRBJ1-2, with TRBD1 identical over 7 bases. The length of the CDR3 is 13 residues. Germline V gene data show CDR1 as SGHTA and CDR2 as FQGNSA. The CDR3 is CAGGSTGFRGYTF. The CDR3 nucleotides read TGTGCGGGCGGCTCGACAGGGTTCCGAGGCTACACCTTC.

This clonotype was seen ten or more times. The rearrangement links TRBV7-6 to TRBJ2-2; 8 bases match TRBD1. Germline CDR1 reads SGHVS; CDR2 reads FNYEAQ. Trimming removed 2 bases from V and 5 bases from J; junction bases left unmatched: 4. This CDR3 is built from 15 residues. The CDR3 DNA reads TGTGCCAGCAGCTTACGACAGGGGTTGACCGGGGAGCTGTTTTTT. It codes for CASSLRQGLTGELFF.

This clonotype came up many times. The chain recombines TRBV2 with TRBJ2-2, with 12 bases that match TRBD1. With 6 bases clipped from V and 1 base from J, the junction kept 15 bases outside the gene matches. Per the germline V gene, CDR1 is SNHLY and CDR2 is FYNNEI. The CDR3 totals 20 residues. The CDR3 spells CASRMNRDRGPNRNTGELFF. The DNA of the CDR3 is TGTGCCAGCAGGATGAACCGGGACAGGGGGCCGAATAGGAACACCGGGGAGCTGTTTTTT.

J is TRBJ2-7 and V is TRBV5-1; 7 positions match TRBD2. V lost 0 bases and J lost 7; bases outside the gene matches: 16. This CDR3 spans 17 amino acids. The germline gives CDR1 SGHRS, CDR2 YFSETQ. CDR3 bases: TGCGCCAGCAGCTTGGAGATGGGCGGGAGAAGTGCAGTTGAGCAGTACTTC. Translated: CASSLEMGGRSAVEQYF.

The chain carries TRBV7-2 and TRBJ2-4; possibly TRBD1 for D (6 bases). Trimming took 5 bases from V and 0 from J, leaving 14 bases between them. CDR1 and CDR2 (germline): SGHTA, FQGNSA. This CDR3 is 16 amino acids long. This CDR3 reads CASSPDRILAKNIQYF. The CDR3 nucleotides read TGTGCCAGCAGCCCCGACAGGATTCTAGCCAAAAACATTCAGTACTTC.

The V call is TRBV5-6, the J call TRBJ2-4; D unclear. CDR3 size: 17 residues. V dropped 2 bases and J dropped 1 base, with 16 bases sitting between them. CDR1 SGHDT and CDR2 YYEEEE come from the germline V gene. CDR3 sequence reads: CASSLGTDALAKNIQYF. In DNA, the CDR3 is TGTGCCAGCAGCTTAGGTACAGACGCTTTGGCCAAAAACATTCAGTACTTC.

The V gene is TRBV12-5, the J gene TRBJ2-7, with D tentatively TRBD2 (7 bases). The length of the CDR3 is 18 residues. V was trimmed by 6 bases and J by 3 bases, leaving 27 bases between them. Germline V gene data show CDR1 as LGHNT and CDR2 as FRNRAP. This CDR3 reads CASGELRRGLAAHYEQYF. CDR3 DNA sequence: TGTGCTAGTGGCGAACTTCGACGGGGGCTAGCGGCGCACTACGAGCAGTACTTC.

The genes are TRBV7-2 and TRBJ2-3; TRBD2 matches at 8 bases. This CDR3 spans 18 amino acids. V gave up 2 bases and J gave up 2 bases; unmatched junction bases: 12. The V gene's germline CDR1 is SGHTA and CDR2 FQGNSA. The CDR3 is CASSLQVRTSLSTDTQYF. The CDR3, as DNA: TGTGCCAGCAGCTTACAAGTGCGGACTAGCCTATCCACAGATACGCAGTATTTT.

This clonotype has just a few counts. CDR3 region: CASSLDPRELFF. Written as DNA, the CDR3 is TGTGCCAGCAGCTTGGACCCCCGAGAGCTGTTTTTT. The V and J genes are TRBV6-2 or TRBV6-3 and TRBJ2-2; no clear D. The CDR3 is made up of 12 amino acids. In germline, CDR1 is MNHEY, CDR2 SVGEGT. V was trimmed by 6 bases and J by 11 bases, leaving 13 bases between them.

CDR3 sequence reads: CASSRHLRTGGISYEQYF. The CDR3 DNA reads as TGTGCCAGTAGTAGACACCTACGGACAGGGGGCATCTCCTACGAGCAGTACTTC. The chain employs TRBV19 and TRBJ2-7, with 11 positions matching TRBD1. V dropped 4 bases and J dropped 0; count of bases not matched to a gene: 11. The CDR3 has 18 residues. CDR1 is LNHDA and CDR2 is SQIVND in the germline V gene (reference sequence).